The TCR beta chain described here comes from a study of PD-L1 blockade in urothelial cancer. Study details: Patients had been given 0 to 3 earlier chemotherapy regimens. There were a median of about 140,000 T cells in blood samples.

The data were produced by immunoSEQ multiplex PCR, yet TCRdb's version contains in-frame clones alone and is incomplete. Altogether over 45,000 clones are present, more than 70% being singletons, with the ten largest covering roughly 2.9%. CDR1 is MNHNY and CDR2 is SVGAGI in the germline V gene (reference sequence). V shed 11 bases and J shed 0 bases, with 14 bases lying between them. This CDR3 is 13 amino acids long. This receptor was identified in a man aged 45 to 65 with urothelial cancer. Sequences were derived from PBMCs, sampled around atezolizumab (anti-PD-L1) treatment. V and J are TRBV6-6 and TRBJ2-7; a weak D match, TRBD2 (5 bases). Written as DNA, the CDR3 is TGTGCCTGCTCCCAGCGGAGCTCCTACGAGCAGTACTTC. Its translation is CACSQRSSYEQYF.